The 21 T cell receptor beta chains reported below all come from one sample, sequenced in a study of blood T cell repertoires in COVID-19. Produced via immunoSEQ multiplex PCR; TCRdb's table is partial and in-frame only. The sample consists of nearly 200,000 clones, around 80% of them appearing once. Sequenced sample: peripheral blood. Source of these receptors: a human donor with acute or convalescent COVID-19. The donor label of this sample is uncertain.

The chain links TRBV28 to TRBJ2-1; the D is unclear. The CDR3 loop spans 14 amino acids. Between the trimmed V and J ends, which lost 2 bases and 3 bases, there was a span of 8 bases. Germline CDR1 and CDR2: MDHEN and SYDVKM. CDR3 nucleotides: TGTGCCAGCAGTTTACCCCATTTCTACAATGAGCAGTTCTTC. It is translated as CASSLPHFYNEQFF. Filled out from reference TRBV28 and TRBJ2-1, the complete variable domain reads DVKVTQSSRYLVKRTGEKVFLECVQDMDHENMFWYRQDPGLGLRLIYFSYDVKMKEKGDIPEGYSVSREKKERFSLILESASTNQTSMYLCASSLPHFYNEQFFGPGTRLTVL.

The genes are TRBV7-9 and TRBJ2-1, with 7 bases identical to TRBD2. Germline loops: CDR1 SEHNR, CDR2 FQNEAQ (reference sequence). The junction had 3 bases not matched to a gene; V was cut back by 4 bases and J by 9 bases. The CDR3 totals 12 residues. The CDR3 nucleotides read TGTGCCAGCAGCTACCGGGGGGTTGAGCAGTTCTTC. Its protein is CASSYRGVEQFF.

The chain couples TRBV11-2 to TRBJ2-1; TRBD1 agrees at 12 bases. The V gene end was trimmed by 6 bases and the J gene end by 3 bases; junction bases not matched to a gene: 15. The CDR3 runs 19 residues. From germline, CDR1 is SGHAT and CDR2 FQNNGV. In DNA form, the CDR3 reads TGTGCCAGCAGAACTTCCGGGACAGGGGGCCTTAAGAGCTACAATGAGCAGTTCTTC. This translates into CASRTSGTGGLKSYNEQFF.

This clone occurred once. The chain employs TRBV6-5 and TRBJ2-7, with 8 bases aligning to TRBD1. J lost 4 bases, V lost 6 bases, and 5 bases had no gene match. CDR3 length: 13 amino acids. CDR1 and CDR2 (germline): MNHEY, SVGAGI. The CDR3 loop is CASSRRQGYEQYF. The CDR3 region has the DNA TGTGCCAGCAGCCGCCGACAGGGGTACGAGCAGTACTTC.

Remarks on this clone: Compared with germline, one end of the junction differs, possibly owing to a read error. The V call is TRBV11-2, the J call TRBJ1-6; D remains unclear. From germline, CDR1 is SGHAT and CDR2 FQNNGV. The CDR3 extends over 15 amino acids. CDR3 residues: CASSLDTSHNSPLHF. As DNA, the CDR3 is TGTGCCAGCAGCCTAGACACATCCCATAATTCACCCCTCCACTTT.

This clone was seen a handful of times. The chain combines TRBV28 with TRBJ2-3, with 9 nucleotides matching TRBD2. The CDR3 is 16 residues long. V lost 1 base to trimming and J lost 2 bases; unmatched junction nucleotides: 4. Germline CDR1 and CDR2: MDHEN and SYDVKM. CDR3 in DNA: TGTGCCAGCAGTTTATCGGCGGGAGGGCTCACAGATACGCAGTATTTT. Protein product: CASSLSAGGLTDTQYF.

The chain carries TRBV2 and TRBJ1-1, with 9 nucleotides matching TRBD1. CDR1 and CDR2 (germline): SNHLY, FYNNEI. Losses at the gene ends were 8 bases for V and 3 bases for J; bases not matched to a gene: 4. CDR3 length: 13 amino acids. CDR3 DNA sequence: TGTGCCAGCGGACAGGGGCGCGACACTGAAGCTTTCTTT. Protein: CASGQGRDTEAFF.

This chain connects TRBV6-5 to TRBJ2-7; 10 nucleotides line up with TRBD1. V was clipped by 2 bases and J by 6 bases; unmatched bases: 7. This CDR3 is built from 15 residues. Germline V gene sequence: CDR1 MNHEY, CDR2 SVGAGI. The CDR3 sequence: CASSYVGTGVREQYF. The DNA for the CDR3 is TGTGCCAGCAGTTACGTGGGGACAGGGGTCCGCGAGCAGTACTTC.

Only one count was recorded for this clone. The chain couples TRBV30 to TRBJ2-1, with TRBD2 matching 13 bases. Germline values: CDR1 GTSNPN, CDR2 SVGIG (reference sequence). J gave up 6 bases and V 8 bases, and 7 bases lay outside the gene matches. CDR3 length equals 14 residues. CDR3 DNA sequence: TGTGCCGGACGGACTAGCGGGAGTTTCAATGAGCAGTTCTTC. Translating gives CAGRTSGSFNEQFF.

V is TRBV10-1 and J is TRBJ1-1; D is unresolved. Germline V gives CDR1 WNHNN, CDR2 SYGVQD (reference sequence). V shed 4 bases and J shed 1 base, with 16 bases lying between them. CDR3 length equals 16 residues. The CDR3, as DNA: TGCGCCAGCAGTGGCGGGGTGAGACCGCGGAACACTGAAGCTTTCTTT. Translating gives CASSGGVRPRNTEAFF.

The chain recombines TRBV7-6 with TRBJ2-2; D is perhaps TRBD2 (5 bases). V was pared by 1 base and J by 4 bases, with 16 bases between. The CDR3 is 17 residues long. CDR1 SGHVS and CDR2 FNYEAQ come from the germline V gene. The CDR3 bases are TGTGCCAGCAGCTTAGGTCCGCAGCGGCGGGTCACCGGGGAGCTGTTTTTT. This codes for CASSLGPQRRVTGELFF.

This chain connects TRBV28 to TRBJ2-7; 8 nucleotides match TRBD1. The CDR3 sequence is 13 residues long. The ends lost 10 bases at V and 7 bases at J; junction bases unmatched: 12. CDR1 and CDR2 from the germline V gene are MDHEN and SYDVKM. This CDR3 is CATFGQGGVEQYF. The CDR3 nucleotides read TGTGCCACCTTCGGACAGGGAGGTGTGGAGCAGTACTTC.

The V gene is TRBV15, the J gene TRBJ2-5; 7 nucleotides line up with TRBD2. Trimming removed 4 bases from V and 5 bases from J; junction bases left unmatched: 10. The CDR3 runs 15 residues. In germline, CDR1 is LNHNV, CDR2 YYDKDF (reference sequence). The CDR3 DNA follows: TGTGCCACCAGCACTGGACTAGAGGTTTCGGAGACCCAGTACTTC. Translated, it gives CATSTGLEVSETQYF.

The sample holds a few counts of this clone. This chain links TRBV5-6 with TRBJ2-2; a possible D gene is TRBD2 (6 bases). The CDR3 contains 15 residues. CDR1 SGHDT and CDR2 YYEEEE come from the germline V gene. Trimming removed 4 bases from V and 6 bases from J, with 16 bases in between. The chain's CDR3 is CASSRRRGKAGELFF. As DNA, the CDR3 is TGTGCCAGCAGCCGGAGGAGGGGAAAGGCCGGGGAGCTGTTTTTT.

This chain connects TRBV6-5 to TRBJ2-3; 8 bases fit TRBD1. With V trimmed by 6 bases and J by 4 bases, 6 bases remained unmatched. Germline lookup yields CDR1 MNHEY and CDR2 SVGAGI. The CDR3 contains 14 residues. The DNA of the CDR3 is TGTGCCAGCAGCCCGGACAGGGTTTCAGATACGCAGTATTTT. Translated, it gives CASSPDRVSDTQYF.

The chain combines TRBV6-5 with TRBJ2-5; D perhaps matches TRBD2 (7 bases). This CDR3 comprises 14 residues. V was shortened by 4 bases and J by 4 bases, with 13 bases between the two germline ends. Germline CDR1 MNHEY, CDR2 SVGAGI. The CDR3 is CASSSGGLGETQYF. The CDR3 DNA reads as TGTGCCAGCAGTTCCGGGGGGCTCGGAGAGACCCAGTACTTC.

This clone came up once. The chain recombines TRBV3-1 (or the pseudogene TRBV3-2) with TRBJ1-2; D is possibly TRBD1 (5 bases). Germline V gives CDR1 LGHDT, CDR2 YNNKEL (reference sequence). The CDR3 covers 13 residues. Trimming pared 0 bases from V and 4 bases from J, leaving 6 bases between. The CDR3 bases are TGTGCCAGCAGCCAAGAGGACACCTATGGCTACACCTTC. Translating it yields CASSQEDTYGYTF.

V usage is TRBV25-1 and J usage is TRBJ1-1; 8 nucleotides line up with TRBD1. Per germline, CDR1 MGHDK and CDR2 SYGVNS. V was clipped by 6 bases and J by 0 bases; unmatched bases: 6. This CDR3 contains 15 residues. The DNA for the CDR3 is TGTGCCAGCAGCCGGGACAGGCAGATGAACACTGAAGCTTTCTTT. Translating gives CASSRDRQMNTEAFF.

The chain uses TRBV21-1 and TRBJ1-3; TRBD1, the D gene given by the table, was not confirmed from the DNA. TRBV21-1 is a known pseudogene. The CDR3 length is 13 residues. The CDR3 region is CASSKQSGNTIYF. CDR3 bases: TGTGCCAGCAGCAAACAATCTGGAAACACCATATATTTT.

The chain joins TRBV27 to TRBJ2-3; 7 nucleotides agree with TRBD2. The CDR3 extends over 13 amino acids. Germline CDR1 is MNHEY and CDR2 is SMNVEV (reference sequence). J was trimmed by 3 bases and V by 6 bases; bases with no gene match: 3. For the CDR3, the DNA is TGTGCCAGCAGGGCTAGCGGAACAGATACGCAGTATTTT. It translates to CASRASGTDTQYF.

To note about this clone: Different DNA sequences within this sample yield the same CDR3. V usage is TRBV29-1 and J usage is TRBJ2-1; TRBD2 aligns across 8 bases. CDR3 length equals 13 residues. V lost 4 bases to trimming and J lost 4 bases; unmatched junction nucleotides: 3. The germline CDR1 and CDR2 sequences are SQVTM and ANQGSEA. For the CDR3, the DNA is TGCAGCGTTGCTAGCGGGTTTTACAATGAGCAGTTCTTC. Translating it yields CSVASGFYNEQFF.